This T cell receptor beta chain was recorded in a study of T cell changes during pregnancy in multiple sclerosis. The germline CDR1 and CDR2 sequences are SEHNR and FQNEAQ (reference sequence). The CDR3 runs 17 residues. Trimming cost V 3 bases and J 0 bases, with 15 bases left between them. Method: immunoSEQ multiplex PCR; TCRdb's copy keeps in-frame clones and lacks some. Found here are roughly 70,000 clones, about 92% of them singletons; the top ten hold approximately 2.1%. The specimen comprised peripheral blood, sampled before pregnancy. The TCR sequence derives from a female donor with multiple sclerosis, enrolled in a pregnancy study. The chain combines TRBV7-9 with TRBJ2-1, with D possibly being TRBD2 (6 bases). The CDR3 reads CASSFQSGPSSYNEQFF. Here the CDR3 DNA reads TGTGCCAGCAGCTTCCAAAGCGGGCCAAGCTCCTACAATGAGCAGTTCTTC.